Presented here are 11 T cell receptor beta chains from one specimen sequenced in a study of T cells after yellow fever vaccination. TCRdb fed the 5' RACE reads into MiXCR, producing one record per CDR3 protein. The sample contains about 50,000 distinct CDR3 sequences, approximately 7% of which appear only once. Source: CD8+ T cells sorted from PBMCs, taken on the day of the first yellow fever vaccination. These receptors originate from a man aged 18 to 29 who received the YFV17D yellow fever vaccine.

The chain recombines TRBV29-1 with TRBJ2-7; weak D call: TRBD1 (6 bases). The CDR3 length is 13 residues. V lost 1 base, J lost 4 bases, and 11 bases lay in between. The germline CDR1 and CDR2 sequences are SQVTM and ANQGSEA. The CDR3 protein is CSVEGQGFYEQYF. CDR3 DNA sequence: TGCAGCGTTGAAGGCCAGGGGTTTTACGAGCAGTACTTC.

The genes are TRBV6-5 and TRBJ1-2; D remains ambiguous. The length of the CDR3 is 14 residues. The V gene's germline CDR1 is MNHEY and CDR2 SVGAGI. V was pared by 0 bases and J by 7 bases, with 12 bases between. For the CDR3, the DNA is TGTGCCAGCAGTTACTCGGACTCATGGGGTGGCTACACCTTC. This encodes CASSYSDSWGGYTF.

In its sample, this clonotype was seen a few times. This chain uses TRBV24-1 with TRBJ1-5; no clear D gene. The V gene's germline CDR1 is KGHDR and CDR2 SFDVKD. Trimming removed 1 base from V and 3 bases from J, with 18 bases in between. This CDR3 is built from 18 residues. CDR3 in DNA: TGTGCCACCAGTGATTTTCTGGCAGCCCACTTCTCCAATCAGCCCCAGCATTTT. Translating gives CATSDFLAAHFSNQPQHF.

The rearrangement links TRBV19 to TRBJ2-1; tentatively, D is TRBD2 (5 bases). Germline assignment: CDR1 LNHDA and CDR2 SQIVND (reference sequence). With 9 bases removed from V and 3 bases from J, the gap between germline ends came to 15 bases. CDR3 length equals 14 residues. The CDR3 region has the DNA TGTGCCAGCGGCCGGGAAAAGAACTACAATGAGCAGTTCTTC. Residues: CASGREKNYNEQFF.

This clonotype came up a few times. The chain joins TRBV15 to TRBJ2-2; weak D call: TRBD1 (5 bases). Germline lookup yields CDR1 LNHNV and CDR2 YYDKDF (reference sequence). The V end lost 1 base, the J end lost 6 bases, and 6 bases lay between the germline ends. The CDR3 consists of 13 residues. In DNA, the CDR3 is TGTGCCACCAGCAGAGCAGGGCCCGGGGAGCTGTTTTTT. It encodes CATSRAGPGELFF.

CDR3 protein: CASSPRFGSGANQPQHF. The CDR3 region has the DNA TGCGCCAGCAGCCCACGTTTCGGCTCAGGGGCCAATCAGCCCCAGCATTTT. The chain recombines TRBV4-3 with TRBJ1-5; D possibly corresponds to TRBD1 (6 bases). This CDR3 has 17 residues. V was clipped by 4 bases and J by 3 bases, with 19 bases between them. Germline V CDR1 and CDR2: LGHNA, YSLEER.

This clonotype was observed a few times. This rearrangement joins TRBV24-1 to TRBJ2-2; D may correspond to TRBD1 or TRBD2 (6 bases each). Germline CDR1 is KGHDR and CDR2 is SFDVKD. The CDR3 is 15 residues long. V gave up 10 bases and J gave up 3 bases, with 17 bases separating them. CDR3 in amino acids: CATGGGDHYTGELFF. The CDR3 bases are TGTGCCACGGGGGGCGGGGATCATTACACCGGGGAGCTGTTTTTT.

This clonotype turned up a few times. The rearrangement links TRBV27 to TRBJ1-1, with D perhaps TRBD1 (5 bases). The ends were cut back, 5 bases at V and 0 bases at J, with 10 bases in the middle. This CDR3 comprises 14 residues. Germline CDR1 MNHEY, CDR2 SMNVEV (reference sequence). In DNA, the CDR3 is TGTGCCAGCAGTGGGTCGGGGGTGAACACTGAAGCTTTCTTT. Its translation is CASSGSGVNTEAFF.

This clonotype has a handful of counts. In nucleotides, the CDR3 is TGTGCCAGCAGCTTAGAGAGCGGGGGGGCCCTAGATGAGCAGTTCTTC. Amino acid sequence: CASSLESGGALDEQFF. The chain is built from TRBV7-2 and TRBJ2-1, with TRBD2 identical over 10 bases. CDR1 is SGHTA and CDR2 is FQGNSA in the germline V gene. V lost 1 base and J lost 8; bases outside the gene matches: 8. CDR3 size: 16 residues. The full variable domain, rest sourced from reference TRBV7-2 and TRBJ2-1, is GAGVSQSPSNKVTEKGKDVELRCDPISGHTALYWYRQSLGQGLEFLIYFQGNSAPDKSGLPSDRFSAERTGGSVSTLTIQRTQQEDSAVYLCASSLESGGALDEQFFGPGTRLTVL.

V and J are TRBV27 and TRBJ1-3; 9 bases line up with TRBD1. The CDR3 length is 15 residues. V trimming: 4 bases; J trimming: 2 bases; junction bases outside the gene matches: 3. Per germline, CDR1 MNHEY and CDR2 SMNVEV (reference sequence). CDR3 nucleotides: TGTGCCAGCAGTTCACAGGGGGCAACTGGAAACACCATATATTTT. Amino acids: CASSSQGATGNTIYF.

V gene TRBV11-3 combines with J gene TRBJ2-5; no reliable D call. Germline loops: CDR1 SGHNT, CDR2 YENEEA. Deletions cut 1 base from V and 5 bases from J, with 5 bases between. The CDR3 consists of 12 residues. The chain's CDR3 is CASSLVPETQYF. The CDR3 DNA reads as TGTGCCAGCAGCTTAGTGCCGGAGACCCAGTACTTC.